This T cell receptor (beta chain) was found in a study of shared clonotypes between healthy human individuals. TCRdb keeps only in-frame clones here, not all; method: immunoSEQ multiplex PCR. The sample includes some 2 million clones, 85% to 95% of them seen just once. Overall study results and limits: Compared with clonotypes that all four donors shared, non-shared clonotypes had lower generation probabilities.

The CDR3 is 17 residues long. Per the germline V gene, CDR1 is SGHRS and CDR2 is YFSETQ. Remarks on this clone: Its antigen is currently unknown.

Among the donors, all were Caucasian adults who lived in Nashville, Tennessee. CD45RA+ naive and CD45RA-negative memory subsets were separated from CD4+ cells. This receptor was identified in a man aged 18 to 30 in good health. Input material: naive CD4+ T cells sorted from blood. The sample's subset: CD45RA+ positively selected. This chain links TRBV5-1 with TRBJ2-5; tentatively, D is TRBD1 (5 bases). The DNA end favors TRBJ2-7, so the J call may be wrong. CDR3 nucleotide sequence: TGCGCCAGCAGCTTGGACCTTCTAGGGTTGAAGGGGTACGAGCAGTACTTC. Translation gives CASSLDLLGLKGYEQYF.